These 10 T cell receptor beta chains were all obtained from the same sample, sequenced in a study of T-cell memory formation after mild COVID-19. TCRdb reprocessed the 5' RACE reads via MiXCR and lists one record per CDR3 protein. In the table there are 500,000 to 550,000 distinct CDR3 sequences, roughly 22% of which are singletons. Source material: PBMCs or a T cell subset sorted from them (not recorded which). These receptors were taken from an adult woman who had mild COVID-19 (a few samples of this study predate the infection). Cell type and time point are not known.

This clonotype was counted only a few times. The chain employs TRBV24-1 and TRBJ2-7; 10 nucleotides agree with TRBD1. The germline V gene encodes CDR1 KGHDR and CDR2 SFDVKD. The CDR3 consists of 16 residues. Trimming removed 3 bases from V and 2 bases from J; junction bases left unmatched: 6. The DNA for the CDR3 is TGTGCCACCAGTGATCCCGGACAGGGGGGTACCTACGAGCAGTACTTC. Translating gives CATSDPGQGGTYEQYF.

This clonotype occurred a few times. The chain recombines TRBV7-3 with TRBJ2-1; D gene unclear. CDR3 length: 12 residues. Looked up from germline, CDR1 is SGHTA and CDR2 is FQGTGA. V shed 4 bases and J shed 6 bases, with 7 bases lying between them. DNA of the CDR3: TGTGCCAGCAGCTATAATACCAATGAGCAGTTCTTC. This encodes CASSYNTNEQFF.

CDR3: CAWSLGADTQYF. Written as DNA, the CDR3 is TGTGCCTGGAGCCTAGGGGCAGATACGCAGTATTTT. The V and J genes are TRBV30 and TRBJ2-3, with D perhaps TRBD1 (5 bases). In germline, CDR1 is GTSNPN, CDR2 SVGIG (reference sequence). The CDR3 loop spans 12 amino acids. The ends were cut back, 3 bases at V and 4 bases at J, with 8 bases in the middle.

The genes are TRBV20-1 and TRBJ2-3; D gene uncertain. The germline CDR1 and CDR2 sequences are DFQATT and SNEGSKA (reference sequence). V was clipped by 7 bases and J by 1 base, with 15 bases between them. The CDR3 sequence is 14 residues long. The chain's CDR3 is CSVGSTLRTDTQYF. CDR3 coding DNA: TGCAGTGTGGGTTCCACTCTACGCACAGATACGCAGTATTTT.

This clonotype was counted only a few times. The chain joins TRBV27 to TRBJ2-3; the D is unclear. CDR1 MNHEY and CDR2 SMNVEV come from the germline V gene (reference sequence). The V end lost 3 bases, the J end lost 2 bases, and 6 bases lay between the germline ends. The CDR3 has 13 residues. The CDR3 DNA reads TGTGCCAGCAGTTTCGCGATCACAGATACGCAGTATTTT. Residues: CASSFAITDTQYF.

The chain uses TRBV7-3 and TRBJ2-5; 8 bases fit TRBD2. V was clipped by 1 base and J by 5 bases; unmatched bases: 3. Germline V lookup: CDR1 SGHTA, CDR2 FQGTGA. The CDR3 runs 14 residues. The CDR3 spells CASSLNQRGETQYF. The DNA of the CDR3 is TGTGCCAGCAGCTTAAACCAGCGGGGGGAGACCCAGTACTTC.

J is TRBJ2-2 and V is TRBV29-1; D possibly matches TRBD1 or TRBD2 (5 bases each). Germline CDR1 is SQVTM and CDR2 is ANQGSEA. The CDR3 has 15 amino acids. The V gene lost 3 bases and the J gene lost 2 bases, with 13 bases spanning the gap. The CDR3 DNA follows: TGCAGCGTTGAGTTAGGGGACCTCAACACCGGGGAGCTGTTTTTT. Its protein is CSVELGDLNTGELFF.

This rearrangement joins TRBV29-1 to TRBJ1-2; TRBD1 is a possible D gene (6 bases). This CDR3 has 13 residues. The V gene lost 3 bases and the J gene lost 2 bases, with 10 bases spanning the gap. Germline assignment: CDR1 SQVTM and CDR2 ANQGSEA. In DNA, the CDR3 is TGCAGCGTTGAGGTTACAGGGAACTATGGCTACACCTTC. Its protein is CSVEVTGNYGYTF.

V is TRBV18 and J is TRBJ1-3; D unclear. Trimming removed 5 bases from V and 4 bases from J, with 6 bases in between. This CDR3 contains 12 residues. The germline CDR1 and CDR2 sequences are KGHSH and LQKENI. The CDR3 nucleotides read TGTGCCAGCTCAAACCTGGGAAACACCATATATTTT. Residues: CASSNLGNTIYF.

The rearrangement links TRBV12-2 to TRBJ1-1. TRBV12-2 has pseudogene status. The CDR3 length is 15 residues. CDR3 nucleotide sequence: TGTGCAAGTCGCTTACCCGCAAGGGTGAACACTGAAGCTTTCTTT. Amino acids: CASRLPARVNTEAFF.